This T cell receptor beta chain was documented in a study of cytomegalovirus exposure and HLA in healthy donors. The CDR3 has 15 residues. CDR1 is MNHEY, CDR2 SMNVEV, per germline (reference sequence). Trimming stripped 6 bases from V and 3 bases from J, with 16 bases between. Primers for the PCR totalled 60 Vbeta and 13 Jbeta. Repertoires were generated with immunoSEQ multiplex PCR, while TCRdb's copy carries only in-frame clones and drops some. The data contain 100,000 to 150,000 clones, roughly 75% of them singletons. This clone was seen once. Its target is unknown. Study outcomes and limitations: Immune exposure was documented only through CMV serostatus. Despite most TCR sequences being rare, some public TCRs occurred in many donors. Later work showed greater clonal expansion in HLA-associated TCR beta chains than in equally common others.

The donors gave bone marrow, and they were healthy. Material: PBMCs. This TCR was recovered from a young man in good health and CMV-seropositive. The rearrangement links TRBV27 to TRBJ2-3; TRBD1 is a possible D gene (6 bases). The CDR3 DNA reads TGTGCCAGCAGGCCCAGGGGCCCCGGGACAGATACGCAGTATTTT. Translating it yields CASRPRGPGTDTQYF.